Below, 3 T cell receptor beta chains from the same sample are listed, as sequenced in a study of cytomegalovirus exposure and HLA in healthy donors. Primers for the PCR totalled 60 Vbeta and 13 Jbeta. Generated by immunoSEQ multiplex PCR, the TCRdb table keeps only in-frame clones and is missing some. The table has about 120,000 clones, 82% seen once; the top ten hold 22%. Sequencing used PBMCs. These receptors all come from a man under 40 in good health and CMV-seropositive.

This clone came up a few times. This sequence joins TRBV2 and TRBJ2-1, with D unresolved. The CDR3 runs 11 residues. Trimming took 5 bases from V and 3 from J, leaving 2 bases between them. Looked up from germline, CDR1 is SNHLY and CDR2 is FYNNEI. The CDR3 DNA sequence: TGTGCCAGCAGTTACTACAATGAGCAGTTCTTC. It yields the protein CASSYYNEQFF.

The chain links TRBV9 to TRBJ2-4; 9 positions match TRBD1. The CDR3 contains 13 residues. Germline V gene lookup returns CDR1 SGDLS and CDR2 YYNGEE. The V gene end was trimmed by 3 bases and the J gene end by 10 bases; junction bases not matched to a gene: 5. CDR3 nucleotide sequence: TGTGCCAGCAGCGCGACCGGGACAGGGATTCAGTACTTC. Translating gives CASSATGTGIQYF. Using reference TRBV9 and TRBJ2-4 for the parts outside the CDR3, the full variable domain is DSGVTQTPKHLITATGQRVTLRCSPRSGDLSVYWYQQSLDQGLQFLIQYYNGEERAKGNILERFSAQQFPDLHSELNLSSLELGDSALYFCASSATGTGIQYFGAGTRLSVL.

This chain uses TRBV5-1 with TRBJ2-3; TRBD1 aligns across 8 bases. V shed 3 bases and J 4 bases; nucleotides not matched to a gene: 4. Per germline, CDR1 SGHRS and CDR2 YFSETQ. This CDR3 has 14 residues. CDR3 amino acids: CASSSLTGADTQYF. The CDR3 DNA reads as TGCGCCAGCAGCTCGTTGACAGGGGCAGATACGCAGTATTTT.